A single sample gave rise to the 15 T cell receptor beta chains below, sequenced in a study of OX40 agonist ivuxolimab in advanced cancers. Libraries were prepared by immunoSEQ multiplex PCR; TCRdb keeps only in-frame clonotypes and omits some of them. The data hold roughly 75,000 clones, with 70% to 90% observed a single time. The material was CD4+ or CD8+ T cells sorted from blood, obtained in a trial of the OX40 agonist ivuxolimab. These receptors originate from an adult with an advanced solid tumor such as melanoma, head and neck, liver or kidney cancer.

This clone was observed a few times. The gene calls are TRBV28 and TRBJ1-2; D is undetermined. The CDR3 runs to 14 residues. V gave up 6 bases and J gave up 5 bases, with 16 bases separating them. Germline loops: CDR1 MDHEN, CDR2 SYDVKM. DNA for the CDR3: TGTGCCAGCAGGTTACAGAGGCAAGGGTATGGCTACACCTTC. Its protein is CASRLQRQGYGYTF.

The V gene is TRBV10-3, the J gene TRBJ1-5, with TRBD1 matching over 8 bases. Germline CDR1 is ENHRY and CDR2 is SYGVKD. CDR3 length equals 15 residues. Trimming at V came to 5 bases and at J to 5 bases, leaving 8 bases not matched to a gene. CDR3 in DNA: TGTGCCATCAGTAAGACAGGGGACGGGGATCAGCCCCAGCATTTT. Translation gives CAISKTGDGDQPQHF.

V gene TRBV5-4 combines with J gene TRBJ1-2; 8 bases agree with TRBD1. This CDR3 is built from 14 residues. V shed 5 bases and J 0 bases; nucleotides not matched to a gene: 3. Germline CDR1 SGHNT, CDR2 YYREEE (reference sequence). The CDR3 is CASRLTGANYGYTF. CDR3 sequence (DNA): TGTGCCAGCAGACTGACAGGGGCTAACTATGGCTACACCTTC.

V usage is TRBV7-9 and J usage is TRBJ1-4; 9 bases agree with TRBD1. There are 16 residues in the CDR3. The germline V gene has CDR1 SEHNR and CDR2 FQNEAQ (reference sequence). The trim removed 2 bases at V and 4 bases at J, leaving 5 bases unmatched. CDR3 loop: CASSLSGTGHNEKLFF. CDR3 nucleotide sequence: TGTGCCAGCAGCTTAAGTGGGACAGGGCATAATGAAAAACTGTTTTTT.

This sequence joins TRBV5-4 and TRBJ2-1; D may be TRBD2 (5 bases). V was trimmed by 4 bases and J by 8 bases, leaving 22 bases between them. Germline CDR1 reads SGHNT; CDR2 reads YYREEE (reference sequence). This CDR3 is built from 16 residues. CDR3 DNA: TGTGCCAGCAGCCTCCGATTAGGAGCTTCCGGGGATGAGCAGTTCTTC. Protein product: CASSLRLGASGDEQFF.

The V gene is TRBV6-5, the J gene TRBJ2-7; no reliable D call. V was pared by 2 bases and J by 3 bases, with 5 bases between. The germline V gene encodes CDR1 MNHEY and CDR2 SVGAGI. The CDR3 totals 12 residues. Here the CDR3 DNA reads TGTGCCAGCAGTTACGAGTTCTACGAGCAGTACTTC. The encoded protein is CASSYEFYEQYF.

This chain connects TRBV30 to TRBJ1-1; D is perhaps TRBD1 (5 bases). Trimming left V 4 bases short and J 4 bases short, with 16 bases between. The CDR3 has 14 amino acids. The V gene's germline CDR1 is GTSNPN and CDR2 SVGIG (reference sequence). The chain's CDR3 is CAWTPFGAPTEAFF. DNA for the CDR3: TGTGCCTGGACTCCCTTCGGGGCCCCCACTGAAGCTTTCTTT.

This clone occurred a few times. The chain combines TRBV27 with TRBJ2-7; TRBD2 agrees at 12 bases. V shed 5 bases, J shed 0 bases, and the junction held 5 bases outside the gene matches. This CDR3 is built from 16 residues. Germline V gene data show CDR1 as MNHEY and CDR2 as SMNVEV (reference sequence). The CDR3 here is CASSTGLAGTSYEQYF. For the CDR3, the DNA is TGTGCCAGCAGTACGGGACTAGCGGGTACCTCCTACGAGCAGTACTTC.

The table lists this clone with a few counts. V usage is TRBV30 and J usage is TRBJ1-1, with a weak D call TRBD1 (5 bases). The V gene's germline CDR1 is GTSNPN and CDR2 SVGIG (reference sequence). The V gene lost 6 bases and the J gene lost 8 bases, with 13 bases spanning the gap. The CDR3 is made up of 11 amino acids. The CDR3 nucleotides are TGTGCCTGTCAGGGAGGGGCCGAAGCTTTCTTT. Protein product: CACQGGAEAFF.

The chain recombines TRBV4-2 with TRBJ2-7; D possibly matches TRBD1 or TRBD2 (6 bases each). Germline V lookup: CDR1 LGHNA, CDR2 YNFKEQ. Trimming removed 1 base at V and 9 bases at J, with 16 bases between. The CDR3 spans 14 residues. DNA of the CDR3: TGTGCCAGCAGCCAAGTAGGGGGAGGTTCGGCGCAGTACTTC. Translated, it gives CASSQVGGGSAQYF.

This chain joins TRBV5-1 and TRBJ1-3; D may be TRBD1 (5 bases). Germline values: CDR1 SGHRS, CDR2 YFSETQ. The V and J ends lost 1 base and 5 bases respectively, with 19 bases between them. CDR3 length: 17 residues. CDR3 in DNA: TGCGCCAGCAGCTTGAACGTAGCGACGCAGGGAAGAAACACCATATATTTT. Residues: CASSLNVATQGRNTIYF.

The J gene is TRBJ2-1, the V gene TRBV29-1; TRBD2 matches at 7 bases. There are 12 residues in the CDR3. The ends lost 3 bases at V and 14 bases at J; junction bases unmatched: 10. CDR1 and CDR2 from the germline V gene are SQVTM and ANQGSEA. CDR3 DNA sequence: TGCAGCGTTGAGGGCGGGAGTCCCGGGAAGTTCTTC. Translating gives CSVEGGSPGKFF.

The V and J genes are TRBV29-1 and TRBJ2-1, with 13 nucleotides matching TRBD2. CDR3 length equals 15 residues. Germline lookup yields CDR1 SQVTM and CDR2 ANQGSEA. In nucleotides, the CDR3 is TGCAGGACTAGCGGGGGGACCTCCTCCTACAATGAGCAGTTCTTC. Residues: CRTSGGTSSYNEQFF.

The chain combines TRBV14 with TRBJ2-7; TRBD2 agrees at 9 bases. V shed 3 bases and J 2 bases; nucleotides not matched to a gene: 11. Germline V gives CDR1 SGHDN, CDR2 FVKESK. The length of the CDR3 is 17 residues. CDR3 protein: CASSHPKTSGGTYEQYF. As DNA, the CDR3 is TGTGCCAGCAGCCATCCTAAGACTAGCGGAGGAACCTACGAGCAGTACTTC.

This chain links TRBV7-2 with TRBJ1-6, with D uncertain. The CDR3 covers 12 residues. Between the trimmed V and J ends, which lost 8 bases and 7 bases, there was a span of 9 bases. The germline gives CDR1 SGHTA, CDR2 FQGNSA. This chain's CDR3 is CASQNGNSPLHF. The CDR3 DNA follows: TGTGCCAGCCAAAACGGGAATTCACCCCTCCACTTT.